The source of this T cell receptor beta chain is a study of T-cell memory formation after mild COVID-19 (dated by TCRdb to the early 2020s). In terms of the full investigation: TCR sequence clusters from the two donors were largely donor specific. T-cell clones expanding and contracting after mild COVID-19 in a couple of donors were tracked by longitudinal TCRalpha and TCRbeta repertoire sequencing. Two young, previously healthy adult volunteers, one female and one male, were included in the cohort. General study outcomes and caveats: Whether the second-wave clones peaking on day 37 were SARS-CoV-2 specific was not confirmed. Contracting CD4+ clones appeared mostly in the CM and EM memory subsets, whereas CD8+ clones were enriched in EMRA. Only a couple of mild cases were covered by the study, and larger cohorts that include severe cases with pre-infection samples were considered necessary. Some responding clones were detected in pre-infection memory, suggesting pre-existing cross-reactive memory T cells joined the SARS-CoV-2 response. From day 15 to 85, contracting clones showed balanced CD4/CD8 phenotypes, whereas a second wave of clones that expanded from day 15 to 37 leaned towards CD4+.

The run used an Illumina NovaSeq 6000. TCRalpha and TCRbeta cDNA libraries were built by 5'RACE with constant-segment primers, adding sample barcodes and unique molecular identifiers. Trizol reagent was used to extract RNA from every sample. Libraries were amplified in two PCR steps, with a second sample barcode and Illumina TruSeq adapters added in the second step. The libraries were sequenced on an Illumina NovaSeq using 2 x 150 bp paired-end reads. The study's processing was this. The reads were demultiplexed and collapsed into UMI-guided consensus sequences using migec v1.2.7. Using mixcr v2.1.11, UMI consensuses were aligned to TRA and TRB V and J templates and then assembled into clonotypes. Clonotypes were classified as expanded or contracted when called significant by both edgeR and NoisET, with noise models trained on biological replicates. For edgeR calls, a false discovery rate-adjusted p below 0.01 and a log2 fold-change threshold of 1 were applied. As an exploratory analysis of dynamics, max-normalized trajectories of the 1000 most abundant clonotypes were examined with PCA combined with hierarchical clustering. Separately sequenced CD4+ and CD8+ repertoires were used to assign the CD4 or CD8 phenotype of responding clones. TCRdb trimmed public reads at Q25 via fastp, called clones via MiXCR and kept in-frame beta chains. Records with the same CDR3 protein are collapsed into one entry carrying the most frequent genes and DNA. It is TCRdb's table, rather than the study itself, that gives the V and J calls and clone size. Within this sample are a few hundred thousand distinct CDR3 sequences, with over 8.5% of them counted one time only. The ten largest clonotypes hold 22% of the sample.

Ficoll-Paque density gradient centrifugation was the method used to isolate PBMCs. Details on this clonotype: Its antigen is not yet known. Per-nucleotide qualities are absent, and no much larger clonotype sits a single base away.

This TCR was recovered from a man between 18 and 35 years old who had mild COVID-19 (a few samples of this study predate the infection). The sample titles of this study are shuffled in the database, so cell type and time point are left out; the donor was told from shared clones. Specimen: PBMCs or a T cell subset sorted from them (not recorded which).

The CDR3 in this case is CASRPTRVGAQLNTEAFF. The DNA reads TGTGCCAGCAGACCAACCCGGGTAGGGGCTCAGCTTAACACTGAAGCTTTCTTT. This receptor chain uses TRBV7-8 and TRBJ1-1; 5 matching bases give a weak D call of TRBD1. Trimming at the junction amounts to 6 bases on V and 2 bases on J, and the germline ends lie 25 bases apart. The CDR3 runs 18 residues from the cysteine to the phenylalanine. Left in the record is the CDR3 DNA by itself, 54 bases read in frame from the first base. Via the germline V gene, CDR1 is SGHVS and CDR2 FQNEAQ.